One sample yielded the 13 T cell receptor beta chains listed below, sequenced in a study of shared clonotypes between healthy human individuals. The protocol was immunoSEQ multiplex PCR, while the TCRdb copy is restricted to in-frame clones and leaves out a portion. The sample holds roughly 1,500,000 clones, just under 99% seen once. Input material: naive CD4+ T cells sorted from blood. The subset denotes: CD45RA+ positively selected. The receptors shown here come from a man younger than 45 in good health.

The rearrangement uses TRBV6-5 and TRBJ2-7; 9 nucleotides agree with TRBD1. With V trimmed by 6 bases and J by 3 bases, 9 bases remained unmatched. CDR3 length: 15 residues. Germline V gives CDR1 MNHEY, CDR2 SVGAGI. Written as DNA, the CDR3 is TGTGCCAGCAGCGAGTTTATGGACAGGGGCTACGAGCAGTACTTC. Translating gives CASSEFMDRGYEQYF.

The V call is TRBV7-8, the J call TRBJ2-6; D ambiguous. Germline CDR1 reads SGHVS; CDR2 reads FQNEAQ. The CDR3 totals 15 residues. Trimming left V 3 bases short and J 0 bases short, with 6 bases between. CDR3 loop: CASSFWGSGANVLTF. CDR3 nucleotides: TGTGCCAGCAGCTTCTGGGGCTCTGGGGCCAACGTCCTGACTTTC.

This rearrangement joins TRBV18 to TRBJ1-3; D not resolved. This CDR3 has 16 residues. V shed 2 bases and J shed 0 bases, with 11 bases lying between them. Germline CDR1 KGHSH, CDR2 LQKENI. This chain's CDR3 is CASSPRVSVSGNTIYF. The CDR3 DNA follows: TGTGCCAGCTCACCAAGGGTCTCGGTCTCTGGAAACACCATATATTTT. Based on the CDR3 plus reference TRBV18 and TRBJ1-3, the full variable domain is NAGVMQNPRHLVRRRGQEARLRCSPMKGHSHVYWYRQLPEEGLKFMVYLQKENIIDESGMPKERFSAEFPKEGPSILRIQQVVRGDSAAYFCASSPRVSVSGNTIYFGEGSWLTVV.

The chain employs TRBV6-1 and TRBJ2-3, with D uncertain. The CDR3 contains 12 residues. Germline assignment: CDR1 MNHNS and CDR2 SASEGT. V lost 2 bases to trimming and J lost 6 bases, with 6 bases between them. CDR3 DNA sequence: TGTGCCAGCAGTGAATGGCGGGATACGCAGTATTTT. Translating it yields CASSEWRDTQYF.

For this clone: Other DNA sequences of this sample code for an identical CDR3. This chain uses TRBV5-1 with TRBJ2-1; 14 bases map to TRBD2. The V gene's germline CDR1 is SGHRS and CDR2 YFSETQ. This CDR3 is 16 amino acids long. V trimming: 1 base; J trimming: 7 bases; junction bases outside the gene matches: 4. The DNA for the CDR3 is TGCGCCAGCAGCTTGCCCGGACTAGCGGGAGGTAATGAGCAGTTCTTC. Encoded protein: CASSLPGLAGGNEQFF.

This chain connects TRBV27 to TRBJ1-1; a weak D match, TRBD1 (6 bases). The length of the CDR3 is 11 residues. The V gene lost 4 bases and the J gene lost 9 bases, with 9 bases spanning the gap. CDR1 is MNHEY, CDR2 SMNVEV, per germline (reference sequence). The CDR3 sequence: CASSSTGKAFF. CDR3 in DNA: TGTGCCAGCAGTTCGACAGGCAAAGCTTTCTTT.

V gene TRBV5-1 combines with J gene TRBJ2-5, with 7 bases matching TRBD2. This CDR3 contains 13 residues. The J segment lost 4 bases and the V segment lost 2 bases, leaving 2 bases of the junction unmatched. The germline V gene has CDR1 SGHRS and CDR2 YFSETQ. CDR3 sequence: CASSFWEGETQYF. The CDR3 nucleotides are TGCGCCAGCAGCTTTTGGGAGGGAGAGACCCAGTACTTC.

This clone was seen once. The CDR3 sequence: CASSPGTSGRGSYEQYF. As DNA, the CDR3 is TGCGCCAGCAGCCCGGGGACTAGCGGGAGGGGATCCTACGAGCAGTACTTC. The chain links TRBV5-1 to TRBJ2-7, with 16 bases matching TRBD2. From germline, CDR1 is SGHRS and CDR2 YFSETQ. With 4 bases clipped from V and 1 base from J, the junction kept 5 bases outside the gene matches. The CDR3 runs 17 residues.

The rearrangement uses TRBV25-1 and TRBJ2-5; D might be TRBD1 or TRBD2, each matching 6 bases. The CDR3 length is 14 residues. Germline-derived CDR1 and CDR2 are MGHDK and SYGVNS. V was pared by 4 bases and J by 7 bases, with 16 bases between. CDR3 in amino acids: CASSAGVGGGTQYF. In DNA form, the CDR3 reads TGTGCCAGCAGTGCGGGGGTTGGAGGGGGGACCCAGTACTTC. The entire variable domain, with the rest obtained from reference TRBV25-1 and TRBJ2-5, is as follows: EADIYQTPRYLVIGTGKKITLECSQTMGHDKMYWYQQDPGMELHLIHYSYGVNSTEKGDLSSESTVSRIRTEHFPLTLESARPSHTSQYLCASSAGVGGGTQYFGPGTRLLVL.

This clone was counted only a few times. The same CDR3 also results from other DNA sequences found in this sample. V is TRBV10-1 and J is TRBJ1-1, with D hard to call. Germline CDR1 reads WNHNN; CDR2 reads SYGVQD (reference sequence). Trimming pared 0 bases from V and 0 bases from J, leaving 2 bases between. This CDR3 contains 13 residues. The chain's CDR3 is CASSESLNTEAFF. CDR3 nucleotides: TGCGCCAGCAGTGAGTCCCTGAACACTGAAGCTTTCTTT.

The chain has TRBV11-2 and TRBJ2-1; 7 nucleotides match TRBD2. V shed 7 bases, J shed 8 bases, and the junction held 14 bases outside the gene matches. This CDR3 spans 15 amino acids. Germline CDR1 SGHAT, CDR2 FQNNGV. The CDR3 reads CASTNYGGRGDEQFF. CDR3 bases: TGTGCCAGCACAAACTATGGCGGGAGAGGCGATGAGCAGTTCTTC. The full variable domain, with the rest looked up from reference TRBV11-2 and TRBJ2-1, is EAGVAQSPRYKIIEKRQSVAFWCNPISGHATLYWYQQILGQGPKLLIQFQNNGVVDDSQLPKDRFSAERLKGVDSTLKIQPAKLEDSAVYLCASTNYGGRGDEQFFGPGTRLTVL.

A remark on this clone: The identical CDR3 is also encoded by other nucleotide sequences in the sample. The CDR3 here is CASSFSGTEAFF. CDR3 sequence (DNA): TGCGCCAGCAGCTTCAGTGGGACTGAAGCTTTCTTT. The chain joins TRBV5-1 to TRBJ1-1; no reliable D call. The CDR3 runs to 12 residues. V lost 2 bases and J lost 5, with 7 bases in between. Germline CDR1 and CDR2: SGHRS and YFSETQ.

The chain uses TRBV5-1 and TRBJ2-2; no reliable D call. Germline lookup yields CDR1 SGHRS and CDR2 YFSETQ. V lost 4 bases, J lost 0 bases, and 13 bases lay in between. CDR3 size: 16 residues. DNA for the CDR3: TGCGCCAGCAGCCTGGGGTCCGGCCCGAACACCGGGGAGCTGTTTTTT. This codes for CASSLGSGPNTGELFF.